The next 20 T cell receptor beta chains were all read from a single sample in a study of metastatic and nonmetastatic thyroid tumors. Before thyroid surgery, none of the patients had received any treatment. TCRdb re-analyzed the PCR reads using MiXCR. Among 25,000 to 35,000 clones listed, roughly 10% were seen once. Sequenced material: blood. All receptors come from a female donor with papillary thyroid cancer or a benign thyroid nodule (not recorded which). Some clones in this sample may be carry-over from other donors' samples.

Turning to this clone: No conserved phenylalanine or tryptophan is present at the end of the CDR3, so a read error is the likely explanation. The rearrangement links TRBV30 to TRBJ1-2; D gene ambiguous. Germline V lookup: CDR1 GTSNPN, CDR2 SVGIG (reference sequence). This CDR3 spans 16 amino acids. Here the CDR3 DNA reads TGTGCCTGGAGCACCCGGCCGACACGTACTAACTGTGGCTACACCCTC. The encoded protein is CAWSTRPTRTNCGYTL.

This clone was observed at least ten times. The rearrangement joins TRBV5-4 to TRBJ2-2; D may correspond to TRBD1 or TRBD2 (5 bases each). This CDR3 region has 16 residues. Looked up from germline, CDR1 is SGHNT and CDR2 is YYREEE (reference sequence). Trimming removed 4 bases at V and 8 bases at J, with 21 bases between. The CDR3 spells CASSRPGTALAGELFF. The CDR3 DNA is TGTGCCAGCAGCCGCCCGGGGACGGCCCTCGCGGGGGAGCTGTTTTTT.

This clone was picked up many times. Other DNA sequences from this sample encode an identical CDR3 as well. V gene TRBV11-2 combines with J gene TRBJ2-3; 9 bases map to TRBD2. V gave up 3 bases and J gave up 3 bases; unmatched junction bases: 7. This CDR3 comprises 16 residues. In germline, CDR1 is SGHAT, CDR2 FQNNGV. CDR3 in amino acids: CASSFELAGLTDTQYF. CDR3 DNA sequence: TGTGCCAGCAGCTTTGAGCTAGCGGGACTGACAGATACGCAGTATTTT.

This clone was counted at least ten times. The chain recombines TRBV28 with TRBJ2-6, with D possibly matching TRBD2 (6 bases). CDR1 is MDHEN, CDR2 SYDVKM, per germline. CDR3 size: 17 residues. The ends were cut back, 8 bases at V and 0 bases at J, with 17 bases in the middle. The CDR3 protein is CASEPTGVLSGANVLTF. The DNA for the CDR3 is TGTGCCAGCGAACCCACGGGAGTCCTCTCTGGGGCCAACGTCCTGACTTTC.

The CDR3 spells CASIVKLDGYTF. Written as DNA, the CDR3 is TGTGCCAGCATTGTGAAGTTAGATGGCTACACCTTC. J is TRBJ1-2 and V is TRBV6-1; D not certain. Between the trimmed V and J ends, which lost 7 bases and 6 bases, there was a span of 12 bases. Germline V gene lookup returns CDR1 MNHNS and CDR2 SASEGT. The CDR3 sequence is 12 residues long.

This clone was seen many times. The V and J genes are TRBV30 and TRBJ2-2; D is possibly TRBD2 (5 bases). The V and J ends lost 7 bases and 4 bases respectively, with 13 bases between them. The CDR3 length is 13 residues. Germline lookup yields CDR1 GTSNPN and CDR2 SVGIG (reference sequence). CDR3 nucleotide sequence: TGTGCCTATGGCGGGCGGCTCACCGGGGAGCTGTTTTTT. Encoded protein: CAYGGRLTGELFF.

This clone has only a few counts. This chain links TRBV6-2 or TRBV6-3 with TRBJ2-7; D is perhaps TRBD2 (6 bases). The CDR3 has 17 amino acids. The V end was cut by 2 bases, the J end by 0 bases, with 17 bases between. Germline loops: CDR1 MNHEY, CDR2 SVGEGT. In nucleotides, the CDR3 is TGTGCCAGCAGTTACCCCGCCAGCCGGGAGAGCTCCTACGAGCAGTACTTC. It codes for CASSYPASRESSYEQYF.

This clone has a count of ten or more. This chain joins TRBV19 and TRBJ2-7; D tentatively reads TRBD1 or TRBD2 (5 bases each). Germline assignment: CDR1 LNHDA and CDR2 SQIVND (reference sequence). V gave up 5 bases and J gave up 3 bases, with 17 bases separating them. This CDR3 is 15 amino acids long. CDR3 loop: CASSANMRGRYEQYF. The CDR3 region has the DNA TGTGCCAGTAGTGCGAATATGAGGGGACGCTACGAGCAGTACTTC.

This clone was found many times. The CDR3 DNA reads as TGTGCCAGCAGTGAAGTTGGGAGTGGGACTAGCGGGAGTCAGGGGAGGTGCGAGCAGTACTTC. Protein product: CASSEVGSGTSGSQGRCEQYF. V usage is TRBV6-1 and J usage is TRBJ2-7, with 14 bases lining up with TRBD2. With V trimmed by 1 base and J by 6 bases, 20 bases remained unmatched. Germline V gene data show CDR1 as MNHNS and CDR2 as SASEGT. CDR3 length equals 21 residues.

This clone occurred many times. The gene calls are TRBV4-1 and TRBJ1-6; D not certain. The CDR3 has 14 residues. Germline V gene data show CDR1 as MGHRA and CDR2 as YSYEKL. Between the trimmed V and J ends, which lost 1 base and 7 bases, there was a span of 8 bases. CDR3 in amino acids: CASSQAVTNSPLHF. In nucleotides, the CDR3 is TGCGCCAGCAGCCAAGCTGTGACCAATTCACCCCTCCACTTT.

The rearrangement joins TRBV5-1 to TRBJ2-2; D perhaps matches TRBD2 (5 bases). With 0 bases removed from V and 1 base from J, the gap between germline ends came to 7 bases. The CDR3 extends over 15 amino acids. Germline V gene lookup returns CDR1 SGHRS and CDR2 YFSETQ. The CDR3 here is CASSLDGRNTGELFF. The CDR3 DNA follows: TGCGCCAGCAGCTTGGATGGGAGGAACACCGGGGAGCTGTTTTTT.

V usage is TRBV6-1 and J usage is TRBJ1-3; 7 bases align to TRBD1. Germline V gene sequence: CDR1 MNHNS, CDR2 SASEGT. This CDR3 has 15 residues. V lost 7 bases and J lost 1; bases outside the gene matches: 7. In DNA, the CDR3 is TGTGCCAGCACCCGGGGACAGCTATCTGGAAACACCATATATTTT. Its protein is CASTRGQLSGNTIYF.

This chain uses TRBV6-1 with TRBJ2-7; 9 nucleotides line up with TRBD1. Germline CDR1 MNHNS, CDR2 SASEGT. The CDR3 spans 14 residues. Germline trimming cut 8 bases from V and 5 bases from J; bases unmatched to any gene: 10. CDR3 residues: CASGFGTGFNEQYF. Here the CDR3 DNA reads TGTGCCAGCGGTTTCGGGACAGGGTTTAACGAGCAGTACTTC.

This clone was found many times. The J gene is TRBJ1-5, the V gene TRBV24-1; D gene unclear. The germline V gene encodes CDR1 KGHDR and CDR2 SFDVKD. The CDR3 spans 14 residues. Trimming pared 9 bases from V and 0 bases from J, leaving 11 bases between. The CDR3 spells CATCGANSNQPQHF. The CDR3 DNA reads as TGTGCCACCTGCGGCGCGAATAGCAATCAGCCCCAGCATTTT.

In this sample, this clone turned up a few times. This may be a read error: a much more frequent sequence differs by one nucleotide. The chain is built from TRBV28 and TRBJ1-1, with TRBD1 matching 7 bases. Germline CDR1 and CDR2: MDHEN and SYDVKM. This CDR3 region has 14 residues. Written as DNA, the CDR3 is TGTGCCAGCAATTTAAATCAGGGGGACACTGAAGCTTTCTTT. Amino acids: CASNLNQGDTEAFF.

Many counts were recorded for this clone. The J gene is TRBJ2-5, the V gene TRBV6-2 or TRBV6-3, with D possibly being TRBD1 (5 bases). V was clipped by 2 bases and J by 4 bases, with 11 bases between them. The length of the CDR3 is 14 residues. CDR1 and CDR2 from the germline V gene are MNHEY and SVGEGT. CDR3 sequence reads: CASSYLVQGETQYF. The CDR3 nucleotides read TGTGCCAGCAGTTACCTCGTCCAGGGAGAGACCCAGTACTTC.

The count of this clone is one. The chain is built from TRBV20-1 and TRBJ2-7; D possibly corresponds to TRBD1 (6 bases). CDR3 length: 12 residues. Germline V gene lookup returns CDR1 DFQATT and CDR2 SNEGSKA (reference sequence). CDR3 loop: CSARGWSHEQYF. The CDR3 coding sequence is TGCAGCGCCAGGGGATGGTCCCACGAGCAGTACTTC.

This clone was counted at least ten times. The J gene is TRBJ2-1, the V gene TRBV4-2, with D perhaps TRBD2 (6 bases). CDR3 length: 14 amino acids. The V gene lost 1 base and the J gene lost 7 bases, with 11 bases spanning the gap. Germline V gene sequence: CDR1 LGHNA, CDR2 YNFKEQ. DNA of the CDR3: TGTGCCAGCAGCCAAGGGGCTAGCGAGAATGAGCAGTTCTTC. Its protein is CASSQGASENEQFF.

This clone was seen a handful of times. The chain combines TRBV6-1 with TRBJ2-2, with 7 bases aligning to TRBD1. Per germline, CDR1 MNHNS and CDR2 SASEGT. V gave up 7 bases and J gave up 5 bases; unmatched junction bases: 13. The CDR3 is 16 amino acids. CDR3 nucleotide sequence: TGTGCCAGCACCCCACTACAGGGGAGAAAGACCGGGGAGCTGTTTTTT. Translated: CASTPLQGRKTGELFF.

This clone has a count of ten or more. The chain has TRBV9 and TRBJ2-1, with TRBD1 identical over 8 bases. Germline lookup yields CDR1 SGDLS and CDR2 YYNGEE. The V segment lost 0 bases and the J segment 2 bases; nucleotides outside the gene matches: 4. There are 16 residues in the CDR3. Here the CDR3 reads CASSVVDRATYNEQFF. CDR3 DNA sequence: TGTGCCAGCAGCGTAGTGGACAGGGCCACCTACAATGAGCAGTTCTTC.